These 3 T cell receptor beta chains came from one sample sequenced in a study of Tregs in tolerant kidney transplant recipients. Using immunoSEQ multiplex PCR, the repertoire was profiled, and TCRdb retains in-frame clones only, with some absent. In the table there are 120,000 or so clones, almost 95% of which are singletons. Sequenced material: CD4+ T cells from blood. The receptors shown here come from a human donor in good health.

This chain joins TRBV4-2 and TRBJ2-2; possibly TRBD1 or TRBD2 for D (6 bases each). V lost 0 bases, J lost 8 bases, and 13 bases lay in between. This CDR3 is 15 amino acids long. Germline CDR1 and CDR2: LGHNA and YNFKEQ. CDR3 in amino acids: CASSQDEGGRGELFF. The CDR3 DNA sequence: TGTGCCAGCAGCCAAGACGAGGGGGGAAGGGGGGAGCTGTTTTTT.

The V and J genes are TRBV5-6 and TRBJ1-5; D is undetermined. The V end was cut by 1 base, the J end by 6 bases, with 14 bases between. The CDR3 has 15 residues. Looked up from germline, CDR1 is SGHDT and CDR2 is YYEEEE. DNA of the CDR3: TGTGCCAGCAGCTTGACCCCCCGCCCTGGTCAGCCCCAGCATTTT. Translated, it gives CASSLTPRPGQPQHF.

The chain has TRBV19 and TRBJ2-2; D is possibly TRBD1 (6 bases). Trimming removed 4 bases from V and 1 base from J, with 13 bases in between. This CDR3 region has 16 residues. The germline CDR1 and CDR2 sequences are LNHDA and SQIVND (reference sequence). This CDR3 is CASSSFQQGNTGELFF. DNA of the CDR3: TGTGCCAGTAGTAGTTTTCAACAGGGGAACACCGGGGAGCTGTTTTTT.